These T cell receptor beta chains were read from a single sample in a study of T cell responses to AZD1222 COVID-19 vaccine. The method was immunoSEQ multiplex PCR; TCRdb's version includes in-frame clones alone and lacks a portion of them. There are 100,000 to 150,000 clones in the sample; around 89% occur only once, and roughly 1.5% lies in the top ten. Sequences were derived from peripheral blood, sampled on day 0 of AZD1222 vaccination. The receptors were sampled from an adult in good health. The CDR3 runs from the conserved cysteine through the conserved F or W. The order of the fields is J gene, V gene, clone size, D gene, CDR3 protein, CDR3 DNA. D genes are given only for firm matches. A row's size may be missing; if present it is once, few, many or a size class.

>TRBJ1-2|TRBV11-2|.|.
CASSSVGGNYGYTF
TGTGCCAGCAGCTCTGTGGGGGGAAACTATGGCTACACCTTC
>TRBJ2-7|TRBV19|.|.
CASKEGKSHEQYF
TGTGCCAGTAAGGAGGGGAAGTCCCACGAGCAGTACTTC
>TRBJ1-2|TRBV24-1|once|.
CATSDFNDGGGDGYTF
TGTGCCACCAGTGATTTCAACGATGGGGGGGGTGATGGCTACACCTTC
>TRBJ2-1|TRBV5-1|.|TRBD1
CASSFSPTGTIYNEQFF
TGCGCCAGCAGCTTCTCCCCGACAGGGACCATCTACAATGAGCAGTTCTTC
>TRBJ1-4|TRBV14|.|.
CASSQARAYEKLFF
TGTGCCAGCAGCCAAGCCAGGGCTTACGAAAAACTGTTTTTT
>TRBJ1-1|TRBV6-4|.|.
CASSEGRNTEAFF
TGTGCCAGCAGTGAGGGCAGGAACACTGAAGCTTTCTTT
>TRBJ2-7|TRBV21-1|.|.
CASSKVMGEQYF
TGTGCCAGCAGCAAAGTGATGGGGGAGCAGTACTTC
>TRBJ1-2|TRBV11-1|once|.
CASSLTGRIYGYTF
TGTGCCAGCAGCTTAACAGGGAGGATCTATGGCTACACCTTC
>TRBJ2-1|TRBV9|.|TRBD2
CASSVGLAVYNEQFF
TGTGCCAGCAGCGTAGGACTAGCAGTGTACAATGAGCAGTTCTTC
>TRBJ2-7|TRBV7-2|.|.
CASTLQAGLPSGKEQYF
TGTGCCAGCACCTTACAAGCGGGTCTCCCCTCGGGGAAAGAGCAGTACTTC
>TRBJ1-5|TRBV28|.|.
CASRASDGGWSNQPQHF
TGTGCCAGCAGGGCCTCCGATGGGGGGTGGAGCAATCAGCCCCAGCATTTT
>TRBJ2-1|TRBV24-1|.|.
CATRVRRDNEQFF
TGTGCCACCAGGGTTAGGCGGGACAATGAGCAGTTCTTC
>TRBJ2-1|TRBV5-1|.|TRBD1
CASSWAGGGQFF
TGCGCCAGCAGCTGGGCAGGGGGTGGGCAGTTCTTC
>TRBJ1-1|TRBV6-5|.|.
CASSRVRTEAFF
TGTGCCAGCAGCAGGGTTAGGACTGAAGCTTTCTTT
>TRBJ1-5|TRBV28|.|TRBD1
CASRTGGNQPQHF
TGTGCCAGCAGGACAGGGGGCAATCAGCCCCAGCATTTT
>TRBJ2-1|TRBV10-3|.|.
CAITPTDFSYNEQFF
TGTGCCATCACCCCTACGGACTTCTCCTACAATGAGCAGTTCTTC
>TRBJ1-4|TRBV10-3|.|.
CAISVQERGANEKLFF
TGTGCCATCAGTGTCCAAGAGAGGGGGGCTAATGAAAAACTGTTTTTT
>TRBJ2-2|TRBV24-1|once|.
CATSDYNRGGTGELFF
TGTGCCACCAGTGATTACAACCGAGGTGGGACCGGGGAGCTGTTTTTT
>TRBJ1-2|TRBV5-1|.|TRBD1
CASSLRTGGGNGYTF
TGCGCCAGCAGCTTAAGGACAGGGGGCGGAAATGGCTACACCTTC
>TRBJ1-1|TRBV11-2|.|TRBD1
CASSFRGRTEAFF
TGTGCCAGCAGCTTTAGGGGGCGGACTGAAGCTTTCTTT
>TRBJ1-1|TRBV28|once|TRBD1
CASSPYRGGGTEAFF
TGTGCCAGCAGTCCATACAGGGGCGGCGGCACTGAAGCTTTCTTT
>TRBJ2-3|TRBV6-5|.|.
CASTLDPFTDTQYF
TGTGCCAGCACCCTGGACCCTTTCACAGATACGCAGTATTTT
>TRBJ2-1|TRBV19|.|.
CASSIGLFNEQFF
TGTGCCAGTAGTATAGGTCTATTCAATGAGCAGTTCTTC
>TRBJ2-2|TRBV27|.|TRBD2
CASSLWVGLAGVRPTGELFF
TGTGCCAGCAGTTTATGGGTGGGACTAGCGGGAGTCCGGCCCACCGGGGAGCTGTTTTTT
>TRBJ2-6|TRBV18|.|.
CASSPDRSGANVLTF
TGTGCCAGCTCACCTGATCGCTCTGGGGCCAACGTCCTGACTTTC
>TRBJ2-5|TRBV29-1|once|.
CSVEVSWQEETQYF
TGCAGCGTTGAAGTGAGTTGGCAGGAAGAGACCCAGTACTTC
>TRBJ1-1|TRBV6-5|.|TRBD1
CASSYKTGMTEAFF
TGTGCCAGCAGTTACAAGACAGGGATGACTGAAGCTTTCTTT
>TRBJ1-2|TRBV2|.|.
CASSEITATYGHTF
TGTGCCAGCAGTGAGATCACAGCTACTTATGGCCACACCTTC
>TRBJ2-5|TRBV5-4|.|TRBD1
CASSLFTGVKTQYF
TGTGCCAGCAGCTTGTTTACAGGGGTAAAGACCCAGTACTTC
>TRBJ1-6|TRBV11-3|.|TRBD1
CASSPGRTGVKNSPLHF
TGTGCCAGCAGCCCCGGGCGGACAGGGGTGAAGAATTCACCCCTCCACTTT
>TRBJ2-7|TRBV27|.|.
CASSFSSGLYYEQYF
TGTGCCAGCAGTTTCTCATCAGGACTATACTACGAGCAGTACTTC
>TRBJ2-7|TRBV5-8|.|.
CASSSDSYEQYF
TGTGCCAGCAGCTCGGACAGCTACGAGCAGTACTTC
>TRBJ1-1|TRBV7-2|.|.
CASSLVRTENTEAFF
TGTGCCAGCAGCTTAGTCAGGACAGAAAACACTGAAGCTTTCTTT
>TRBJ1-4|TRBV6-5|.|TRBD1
CASRRDRGTNEKLFF
TGTGCCAGCAGGCGCGACAGGGGAACTAATGAAAAACTGTTTTTT
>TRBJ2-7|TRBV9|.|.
CASSVEGSGTTYEQYF
TGTGCCAGCAGCGTAGAAGGTAGCGGCACTACCTACGAGCAGTACTTC
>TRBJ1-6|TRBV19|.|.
CASSPIGRVPYNSPLHF
TGTGCCAGTAGCCCTATCGGGAGAGTCCCCTATAATTCACCCCTCCACTTT
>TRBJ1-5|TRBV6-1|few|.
CASSEGVEGNQPQHF
TGTGCCAGCAGTGAAGGCGTAGAGGGTAATCAGCCCCAGCATTTT
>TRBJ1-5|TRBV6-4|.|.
CASSKLVGQPQHF
TGTGCCAGCAGTAAGCTGGTCGGCCAGCCCCAGCATTTT
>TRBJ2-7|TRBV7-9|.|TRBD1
CASRPRTGRTYEQYF
TGTGCCAGCAGACCTAGGACAGGGCGGACCTACGAGCAGTACTTC
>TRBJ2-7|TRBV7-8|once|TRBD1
CASSLRSGQRLTYEQYF
TGTGCCAGCAGCTTAAGGTCGGGACAGCGCCTAACCTACGAGCAGTACTTC
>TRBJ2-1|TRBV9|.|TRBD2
CASSGTSGRANEQFF
TGTGCCAGCAGCGGGACTAGCGGGAGGGCCAATGAGCAGTTCTTC
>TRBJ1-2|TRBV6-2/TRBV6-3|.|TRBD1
CASSYDRVNLNYGYTF
TGTGCCAGCAGTTACGACAGGGTCAACTTAAACTATGGCTACACCTTC
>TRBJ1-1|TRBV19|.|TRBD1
CASTQDREVPEAFF
TGTGCCAGTACCCAGGACAGGGAGGTCCCTGAAGCTTTCTTT
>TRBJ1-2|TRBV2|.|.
CASSEARLDGYTF
TGTGCCAGCAGTGAAGCGCGGCTGGATGGCTACACCTTC
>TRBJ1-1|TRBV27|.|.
CASRSFIRPRTRVGMNTEAFF
TGTGCCAGCAGGAGTTTTATCCGGCCCCGCACAAGGGTGGGCATGAACACTGAAGCTTTCTTT
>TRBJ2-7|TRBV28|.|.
CASRANRGEQYF
TGTGCCAGCAGGGCTAACCGAGGGGAGCAGTACTTC
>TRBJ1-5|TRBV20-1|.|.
CSASGADQPQHF
TGCAGTGCTAGTGGGGCGGACCAGCCCCAGCATTTT
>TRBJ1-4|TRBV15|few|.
CATSLGVAEKLFF
TGTGCCACCAGTCTGGGGGTGGCTGAAAAACTGTTTTTT
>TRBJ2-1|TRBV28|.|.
CASSPLVGTYNEQFF
TGTGCCAGCAGTCCCCTAGTAGGAACTTACAATGAGCAGTTCTTC
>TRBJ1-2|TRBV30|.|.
CAWSVLLTMFPHYGYTF
TGTGCCTGGAGTGTCCTCCTTACAATGTTCCCCCACTATGGCTACACCTTC
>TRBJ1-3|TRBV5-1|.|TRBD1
CASSLRDRGHSGNTIYF
TGCGCCAGCAGCCTACGGGACAGGGGGCACTCTGGAAACACCATATATTTT
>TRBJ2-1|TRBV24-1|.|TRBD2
CATSDLGTSEANEQFF
TGTGCCACCAGTGACCTCGGGACTAGCGAGGCAAATGAGCAGTTCTTC
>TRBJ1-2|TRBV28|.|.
CASILGGRGDYGYTF
TGTGCCAGCATCCTCGGGGGGAGAGGGGACTATGGCTACACCTTC
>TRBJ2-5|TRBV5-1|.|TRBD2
CASSLDSTAGGPRNQYF
TGCGCCAGCAGCTTGGATTCAACGGCGGGAGGGCCTAGGAACCAGTACTTC
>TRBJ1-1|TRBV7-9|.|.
CASSLWGRGWGAFF
TGTGCCAGCAGCTTATGGGGTAGGGGCTGGGGAGCTTTCTTT
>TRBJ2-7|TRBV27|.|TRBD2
CASSLTSGPNYEQYF
TGTGCCAGCAGTTTAACTAGCGGCCCCAACTACGAGCAGTACTTC
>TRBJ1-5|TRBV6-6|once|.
CASSPDPQGSSYQPQHF
TGTGCCAGCAGTCCCGACCCGCAGGGGAGTTCCTATCAGCCCCAGCATTTT
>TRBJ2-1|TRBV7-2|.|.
CASSERDLYNEQFF
TGTGCCAGCAGCGAGCGTGACCTCTACAATGAGCAGTTCTTC
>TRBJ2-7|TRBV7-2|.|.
CASSFSGPTYEQYF
TGTGCCAGCAGCTTCTCGGGACCGACCTACGAGCAGTACTTC